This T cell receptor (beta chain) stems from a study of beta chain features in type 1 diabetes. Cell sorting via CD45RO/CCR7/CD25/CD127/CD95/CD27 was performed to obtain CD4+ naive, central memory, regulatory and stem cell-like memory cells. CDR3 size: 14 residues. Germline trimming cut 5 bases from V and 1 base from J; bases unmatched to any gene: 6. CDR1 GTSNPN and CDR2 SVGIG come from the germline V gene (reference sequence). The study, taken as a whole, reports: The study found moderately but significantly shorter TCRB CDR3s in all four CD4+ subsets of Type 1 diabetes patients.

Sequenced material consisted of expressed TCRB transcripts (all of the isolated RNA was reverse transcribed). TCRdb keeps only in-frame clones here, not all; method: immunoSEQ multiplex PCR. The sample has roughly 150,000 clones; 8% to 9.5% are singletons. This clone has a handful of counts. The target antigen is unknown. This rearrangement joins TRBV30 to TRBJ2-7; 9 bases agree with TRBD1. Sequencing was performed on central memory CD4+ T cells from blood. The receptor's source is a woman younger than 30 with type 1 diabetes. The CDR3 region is CAWLSGTGSYEQYF. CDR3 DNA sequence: TGTGCCTGGCTAAGCGGGACAGGGTCCTACGAGCAGTACTTC.